The 2 T cell receptor beta chains in this list originate from one sample, sequenced in a study of a mutant IDH1 vaccine in newly diagnosed glioma. Assay: immunoSEQ multiplex PCR; the TCRdb copy retains only in-frame clones and omits some. The sample holds just under 45,000 clones, around 93% seen once. These TCRs are of unknown antigen specificity. Time point here: week 23, last vaccination. Vaccine doses each comprised 300 ug of mutant IDH1 20-mer peptide, with topical imiquimod. The source was PBMCs, collected from a glioma patient whose treatment included an IDH1 peptide vaccine. These receptors were collected from a man aged 50 or older with glioma.

This chain joins TRBV5-6 and TRBJ1-2; no clear D. V lost 1 base and J lost 2, with 12 bases in between. Germline V CDR1 and CDR2: SGHDT, YYEEEE. The CDR3 has 15 residues. The CDR3 coding sequence is TGTGCCAGCAGCTTGATCGAACAGACGAACTATGGCTACACCTTC. It yields the protein CASSLIEQTNYGYTF.

CDR3 in DNA: TGTGCCAGCAGCGGGACAACCCAAGAGACCCAGTACTTC. This gives the protein CASSGTTQETQYF. The rearrangement joins TRBV7-9 to TRBJ2-5; maybe TRBD1 (6 bases). The V gene lost 5 bases and the J gene lost 1 base, with 8 bases spanning the gap. The CDR3 consists of 13 residues. Germline V gene data show CDR1 as SEHNR and CDR2 as FQNEAQ (reference sequence).